A single sample gave rise to the 7 T cell receptor beta chains below, sequenced in a study of T cell responses to AZD1222 COVID-19 vaccine. Some clones are missing from TCRdb's copy, which holds only in-frame ones; the method was immunoSEQ multiplex PCR. The sample consists of 200,000 to 250,000 clones, approximately 94% of them appearing once. Sequences were derived from peripheral blood, sampled 28 days after the second dose of the MenACWY control vaccine. These receptor sequences come from an adult who received the MenACWY meningococcal vaccine as a control.

This chain connects TRBV9 to TRBJ2-5; 8 bases agree with TRBD1. The ends lost 4 bases at V and 3 bases at J; junction bases unmatched: 11. The CDR3 loop spans 16 amino acids. Germline assignment: CDR1 SGDLS and CDR2 YYNGEE. The CDR3 DNA reads TGTGCCAGCAGCTTCCAAGGGACAGGAGTAAAAGAGACCCAGTACTTC. Protein product: CASSFQGTGVKETQYF.

J is TRBJ2-1 and V is TRBV4-2, with D unclear. CDR3 length: 17 amino acids. Germline lookup yields CDR1 LGHNA and CDR2 YNFKEQ. V was pared by 0 bases and J by 4 bases, with 16 bases between. The CDR3 loop is CASSQDETTYQYNEQFF. The CDR3 DNA follows: TGTGCCAGCAGCCAAGATGAAACAACATACCAATACAATGAGCAGTTCTTC.

This chain uses TRBV29-1 with TRBJ1-2; 9 nucleotides agree with TRBD1. Germline loops: CDR1 SQVTM, CDR2 ANQGSEA. V gave up 7 bases and J gave up 8 bases; unmatched junction bases: 8. The CDR3 contains 12 residues. This chain's CDR3 is CSGKQGAWGYTF. Written as DNA, the CDR3 is TGCAGCGGCAAACAGGGGGCTTGGGGCTACACCTTC.

V and J are TRBV10-2 and TRBJ1-5; D may be TRBD1 (5 bases). Between the trimmed V and J ends, which lost 2 bases and 5 bases, there was a span of 19 bases. There are 17 residues in the CDR3. In germline, CDR1 is WSHSY, CDR2 SAAADI. The CDR3 is CASSEGGGSVPDQPQHF. Written as DNA, the CDR3 is TGCGCCAGCAGTGAGGGCGGGGGTAGTGTGCCGGATCAGCCCCAGCATTTT.

The V and J genes are TRBV4-1 and TRBJ2-7, with 7 bases identical to TRBD2. The V segment lost 0 bases and the J segment 8 bases; nucleotides outside the gene matches: 4. Germline-derived CDR1 and CDR2 are MGHRA and YSYEKL. This CDR3 has 13 residues. The CDR3 protein is CASSQEGGKKQYF. The CDR3 region has the DNA TGCGCCAGCAGCCAAGAGGGGGGGAAGAAGCAGTACTTC.

The chain couples TRBV11-2 to TRBJ1-1; unclear D gene. The CDR3 sequence is 18 residues long. V was shortened by 2 bases and J by 4 bases, with 23 bases between the two germline ends. CDR1 and CDR2 (germline): SGHAT, FQNNGV. The CDR3 spells CASSLSIASGSWGTEAFF. The CDR3 nucleotides read TGTGCCAGCAGCTTAAGTATCGCCTCTGGGTCCTGGGGCACTGAAGCTTTCTTT. The full variable domain, rest sourced from reference TRBV11-2 and TRBJ1-1, is EAGVAQSPRYKIIEKRQSVAFWCNPISGHATLYWYQQILGQGPKLLIQFQNNGVVDDSQLPKDRFSAERLKGVDSTLKIQPAKLEDSAVYLCASSLSIASGSWGTEAFFGQGTRLTVV.

The chain links TRBV12-2 to TRBJ1-4; TRBD1, as called in the table, went unchecked against the DNA. TRBV12-2 is classified as a pseudogene. The CDR3 sequence is 15 residues long. DNA of the CDR3: TGTGCAAGTCGCTTCGGGGACAGGGTATATGAAAAACTGTTTTTT. Amino acid sequence: CASRFGDRVYEKLFF.